The following is a T cell receptor beta chain sequence with its context. Its antigen is as yet unknown. The sample originates from a study of T cell responses to AZD1222 COVID-19 vaccine. Study information: It was second doses at about 4 or about 12 weeks that were pooled. Study conclusions and caveats: Baseline testing showed seropositivity in only a handful of AZD1222 recipients. Spike-specific TCR breadth and depth grew following two AZD1222 doses. Donors were chiefly white British, with a greater number of females, and clonal diversity was perhaps underestimated.

Profiled with immunoSEQ multiplex PCR; TCRdb holds only in-frame clones, not every one. Counted here are some 99,000 clones, around nine tenths occurring once; the ten biggest clones make up roughly 18%. The V segment lost 0 bases and the J segment 10 bases; nucleotides outside the gene matches: 6. Germline CDR1 MGHRA, CDR2 YSYEKL. CDR3 size: 16 residues. V is TRBV4-1 and J is TRBJ1-6, with 10 bases lining up with TRBD1. The TCR sequence derives from an adult in good health. The sequences come from peripheral blood, collected on day 0 of AZD1222 vaccination. The CDR3 loop is CASSQDTGQGHSPLHF. The CDR3 DNA sequence: TGCGCCAGCAGCCAAGATACGGGACAGGGGCACTCACCCCTCCACTTT.